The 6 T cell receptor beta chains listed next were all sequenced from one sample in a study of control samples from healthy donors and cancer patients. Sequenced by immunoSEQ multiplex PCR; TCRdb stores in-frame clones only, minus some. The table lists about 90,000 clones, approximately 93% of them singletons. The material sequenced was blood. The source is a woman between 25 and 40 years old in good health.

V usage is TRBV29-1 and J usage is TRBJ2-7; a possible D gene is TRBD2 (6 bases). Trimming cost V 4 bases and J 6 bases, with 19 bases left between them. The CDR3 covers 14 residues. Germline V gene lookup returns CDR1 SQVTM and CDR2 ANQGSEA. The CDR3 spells CSVVVGGLYSEQYF. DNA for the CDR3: TGCAGCGTTGTTGTGGGTGGACTATACTCCGAGCAGTACTTC.

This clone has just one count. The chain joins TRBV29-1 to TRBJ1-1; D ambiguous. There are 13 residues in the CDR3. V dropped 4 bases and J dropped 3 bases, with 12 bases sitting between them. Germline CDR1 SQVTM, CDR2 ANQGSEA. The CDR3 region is CSVGVSRDTEAFF. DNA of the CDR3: TGCAGCGTTGGGGTCTCTAGGGACACTGAAGCTTTCTTT.

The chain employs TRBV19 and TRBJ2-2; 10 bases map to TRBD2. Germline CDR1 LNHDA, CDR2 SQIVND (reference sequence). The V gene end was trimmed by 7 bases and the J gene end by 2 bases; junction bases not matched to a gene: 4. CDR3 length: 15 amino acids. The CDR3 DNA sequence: TGTGCCAGTAAACGGACTAGCGGCAACACCGGGGAGCTGTTTTTT. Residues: CASKRTSGNTGELFF.

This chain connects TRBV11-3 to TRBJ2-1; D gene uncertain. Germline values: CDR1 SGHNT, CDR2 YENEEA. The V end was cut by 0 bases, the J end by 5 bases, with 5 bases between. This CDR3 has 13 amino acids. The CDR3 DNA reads TGTGCCAGCAGCTTAGATCGTAACAATGAGCAGTTCTTC. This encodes CASSLDRNNEQFF.

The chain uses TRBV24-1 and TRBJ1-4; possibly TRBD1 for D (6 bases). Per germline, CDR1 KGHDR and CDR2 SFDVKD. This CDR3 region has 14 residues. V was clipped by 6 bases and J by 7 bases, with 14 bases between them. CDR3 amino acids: CATSPGGHSEKLFF. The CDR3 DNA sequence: TGTGCCACCAGTCCCGGGGGACATAGTGAAAAACTGTTTTTT.

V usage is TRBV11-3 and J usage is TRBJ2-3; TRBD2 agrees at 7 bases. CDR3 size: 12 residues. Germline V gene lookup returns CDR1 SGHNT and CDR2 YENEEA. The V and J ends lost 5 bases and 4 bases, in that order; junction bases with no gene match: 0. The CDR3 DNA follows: TGTGCCAGCAGCCGGGGGGCAGATACGCAGTATTTT. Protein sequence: CASSRGADTQYF.